This TCR beta chain originates from a study of post-analysis software for immune sequencing data. Looking at the study overall: Progressive-relapsing, secondary progressive and relapsing-remitting multiple sclerosis were among the disease courses included.

Study-wide results and limits: Under the F measure, samples that were prepared in one batch clustered strongly together. Compared against controls, patients with multiple sclerosis displayed significantly lower normalized Chao1 diversity. The study found TRBV5-6, TRBV5-1 and TRBV20-1 among about five TRBV segments more frequent in patients than controls.

The authors incorporated unique molecular identifiers into the TCR beta cDNA libraries. There were 1 to 10 million T cells, and about 500,000 cDNA molecules came from them. TCRdb recomputed calls from the PCR reads with MiXCR, one row per CDR3 protein. The repertoire holds about 540,000 distinct CDR3 sequences, with 30% to 40% as singletons. Only a few counts were recorded for this clonotype. The antigen is not known. Germline CDR1 and CDR2: SQVTM and ANQGSEA. CDR3 size: 16 residues. Trimming removed 1 base from V and 7 bases from J, with 20 bases in between. This sequence originates from a girl aged 2 to 17 with multiple sclerosis. Sequenced material: blood. The V call is TRBV29-1, the J call TRBJ2-1, with a tentative D call TRBD2 (6 bases). CDR3 DNA sequence: TGCAGCGTTGAAGGGTTTGCGGGGCCACATGGGAATGAGCAGTTCTTC. This codes for CSVEGFAGPHGNEQFF.